This TCR beta chain comes out of a study of shared clonotypes between healthy human individuals (dated by TCRdb to the early 2020s). Background for the entire study: Two women and a few men aged 18 to 49 years were included in the cohort. For each donor, CD4 naive and CD4 memory were each given three plates, CD8 naive was given two plates, and CD8 memory was given one plate. The study deeply sequenced blood TCR repertoires of five healthy adults to estimate repertoire size and the extent of clonotype sharing between individuals. Libraries were prepared and TCR repertoires were sequenced by different laboratories using diverse techniques, in order to increase sequencing depth and limit assay-specific biases. Between about 0.94 and 8.9 billion PBMCs per donor were obtained by leukapheresis.

Donors were healthy HIV-negative adults with no recently reported acute infections or vaccinations. Every donor was a Caucasian adult living in Nashville, Tennessee, USA. CD4+ T cells were enriched by magnetic negative selection; naive cells were then positively selected on CD45RA, and the negative fraction formed the memory subset. Blood was collected by leukapheresis, and PBMCs were isolated by Ficoll-Histopaque density gradient centrifugation and then cryopreserved in liquid nitrogen vapor phase. Analytical flow cytometry was used to check the purity and quantity of each magnetically sorted T cell population. From each sorted fraction, genomic DNA was isolated and quantified by UV absorbance on a Nanodrop 2000c. Counted from cysteine to phenylalanine, this CDR3 has 11 amino acids. The entry retains the CDR3 DNA only, 33 bases that are in frame from base 1. V is reduced by 5 bases and J by 4 bases, leaving a spacing of 4 bases between them. CDR1 and CDR2 are read off the germline V gene as SNHLY and FYNNEI.

Using the deep immunoSEQ assay, multiplex PCR amplified TCR CDR3 regions from genomic DNA. Genomic DNA extracted from each cell subset was distributed evenly over all wells of several immunoSEQ 96-well plates, and each plate served as one replicate. Each replicate PCR for sorted subsets received roughly 200 ng genomic DNA, equal to around 32,000 T cell genomes. The purified libraries were quantified using a Qubit 3.0 fluorometer, sized with a Bioanalyzer 2100, and then quantified again using the KAPA Library Quantification kit. Each immunoSEQ 96-well plate was sequenced on its own single-read 150-cycle Illumina NextSeq 550 flow cell. Per the original workflow: Because only junctional sequences without quality scores were contained in the immunoSEQ output, filtering matching that applied to full-length reads could not be performed. To assign V/J genes and CDR3, sequences were annotated using PyIR, a Python wrapper for IgBLAST v1.9, with IMGT germline references. Reads with weak V/J assignments (E-value above 1e-6), missing CDR3, stop codons, out-of-frame junctions, or ambiguous translated residues were removed. V3J clonotypes were defined as sequences sharing an identical inferred V gene, J gene, and CDR3 amino acid sequence. The percentage overlap between two repertoires was calculated by dividing the number of shared unique clonotypes by the size of the smaller repertoire. RTK rarefaction, the Chao1 estimator, and Recon v2.1 estimates of unobserved clonotypes were used to assess repertoire richness. Generation probabilities were computed with OLGA for all TCRbeta clonotypes obtained by the gDNA method from several donors. The table was pulled from immuneACCESS by TCRdb, which kept in-frame rearrangements only. Such tables lose some clones; where checked, under half of the loss comes from unresolved V genes, and the rest has no known cause. Clone size and the V and J calls come from that table; the DNA yielded D and trimming. This sample comprises over a million clones, approximately 96% of them detected only once. The leading ten clones occupy 1% to 1.5% of the sample.

This clone occurred once. No cognate antigen has been identified for it. Base qualities are not at hand, and no much larger clone is one base apart. Study-level results and caveats: Based on pairwise subsampling, the degree of clonotype sharing among donors was expected to be affected by sequencing depth. The small number of donors limited the genetic and exposure-history diversity represented. Sampling was restricted to blood, and TCR repertoires in tissues likely differ from the TCR repertoires found in blood. Naive subsets generally had larger estimated clonotype richness than memory subsets. Sharing across a handful of donors was observed for around 5% of naive CD4, around 3.5% of naive CD8, 2% to 2.5% of memory CD4, and around 0.42% of memory CD8 clonotypes. Incomplete sequencing was indicated by rarefaction of sorted-subset datasets, despite the large sequencing depth. Higher generation probabilities were observed for clonotypes shared by all four sorted-subset donors than for non-shared clonotypes.

This chain is built from TRBV2 and TRBJ2-3; the D gene is not confidently resolved. The sequencing sample was made of naive CD4+ T cells sorted from blood. The sample's cell subset or site label, decoded: CD45RA+ positively selected. The clonotype was recovered from a man aged 30-40 years in good health. The bases read TGTGCCAGCAGTTGGTCAGATACGCAGTATTTT. The translation is CASSWSDTQYF.